This TCR beta chain came from a study of vaccination and CD4 T cells after COVID-19. Overall study: SARS-CoV-2, HCoV-NL63, HCoV-OC43 and HCoV-229E supplied the overlapping spike peptides used to stimulate cells.

The germline gives CDR1 MNHEY, CDR2 SVGAGI. V was clipped by 4 bases and J by 7 bases; unmatched bases: 4. This CDR3 region has 14 residues. This clonotype has more than one count but fewer than ten. What it binds is unknown. Treatment in this sample: roughly 11-day PBMC culture with coronavirus spike peptide pools or control peptides (ViraFEST assay). It was before the COVID-19 pandemic (2011-2018) that the unexposed donor's CD4+ T cells were collected. On days 3 and 7, half the medium was swapped for fresh IL-2-containing medium. The Oncomine TCR Beta short-read assay sequenced DNA from cultured CD4+ T cells. TCRdb re-called the PCR reads with MiXCR, one entry per CDR3 protein. The sample consists of approximately 5,000 distinct CDR3 sequences, 28% of them appearing once.

The source material was CD4+ T cells from blood, cultured in vitro. This clonotype originated in a human donor in good health. The J gene is TRBJ2-5, the V gene TRBV6-5; 12 bases agree with TRBD2. In nucleotides, the CDR3 is TGTGCCAGCAGTTCTAGCGGGGGGGTACGGACCCAGTACTTC. It encodes CASSSSGGVRTQYF.